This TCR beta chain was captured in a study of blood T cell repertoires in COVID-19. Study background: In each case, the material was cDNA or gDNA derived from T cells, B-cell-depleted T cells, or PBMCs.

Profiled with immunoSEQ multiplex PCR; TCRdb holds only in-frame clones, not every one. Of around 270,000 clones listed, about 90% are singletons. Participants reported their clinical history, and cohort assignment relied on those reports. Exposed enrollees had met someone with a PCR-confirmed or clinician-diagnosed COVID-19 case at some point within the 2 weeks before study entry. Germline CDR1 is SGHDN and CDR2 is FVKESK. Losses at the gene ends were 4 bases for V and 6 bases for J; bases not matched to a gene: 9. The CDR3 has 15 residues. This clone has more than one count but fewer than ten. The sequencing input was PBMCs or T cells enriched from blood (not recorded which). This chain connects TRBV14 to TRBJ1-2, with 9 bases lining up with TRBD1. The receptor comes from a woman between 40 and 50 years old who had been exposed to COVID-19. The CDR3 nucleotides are TGTGCCAGCAGCCCCATAACACAGGGGGCGCATGGCTACACCTTC. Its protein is CASSPITQGAHGYTF.